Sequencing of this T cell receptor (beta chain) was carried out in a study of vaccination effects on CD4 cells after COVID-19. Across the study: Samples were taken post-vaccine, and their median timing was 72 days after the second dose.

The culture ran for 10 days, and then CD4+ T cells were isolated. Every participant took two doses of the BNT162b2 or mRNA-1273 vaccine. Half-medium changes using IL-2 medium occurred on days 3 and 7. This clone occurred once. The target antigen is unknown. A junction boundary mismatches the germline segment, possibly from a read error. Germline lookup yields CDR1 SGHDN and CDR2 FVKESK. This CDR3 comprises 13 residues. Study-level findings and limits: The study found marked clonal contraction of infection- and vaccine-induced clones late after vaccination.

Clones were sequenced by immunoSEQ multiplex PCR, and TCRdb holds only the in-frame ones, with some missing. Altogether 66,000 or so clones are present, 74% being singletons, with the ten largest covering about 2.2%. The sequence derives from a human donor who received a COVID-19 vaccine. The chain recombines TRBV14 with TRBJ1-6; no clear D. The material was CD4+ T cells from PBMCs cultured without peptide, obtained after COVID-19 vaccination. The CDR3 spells CASSQDRYSPLHF. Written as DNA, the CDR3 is TGTGCCAGCAGCCAAGATAGATATTCGCCCCTCCACTTT.